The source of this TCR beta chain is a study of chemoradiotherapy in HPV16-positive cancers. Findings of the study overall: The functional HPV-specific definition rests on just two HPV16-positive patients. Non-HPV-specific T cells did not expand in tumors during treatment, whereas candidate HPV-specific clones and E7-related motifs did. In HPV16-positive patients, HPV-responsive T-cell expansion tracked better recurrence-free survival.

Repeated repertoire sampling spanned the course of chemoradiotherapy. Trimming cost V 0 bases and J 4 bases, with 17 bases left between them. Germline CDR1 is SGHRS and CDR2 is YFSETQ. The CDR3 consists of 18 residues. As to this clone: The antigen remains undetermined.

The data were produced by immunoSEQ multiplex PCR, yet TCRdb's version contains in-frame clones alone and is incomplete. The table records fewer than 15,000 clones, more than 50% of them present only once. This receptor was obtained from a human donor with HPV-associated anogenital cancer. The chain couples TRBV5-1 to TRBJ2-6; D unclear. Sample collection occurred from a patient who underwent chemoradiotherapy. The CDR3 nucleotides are TGCGCCAGCAGCTTGGGGCCCCTGTCTGCTCTGGGGGCCAACGTCCTGACTTTC. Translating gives CASSLGPLSALGANVLTF.